The T cell receptor (beta chain) described here comes from a study of beta chain features in type 1 diabetes. Overall study findings and caveats: Equally in patients and controls, PCR might preferentially amplify shorter templates.

Germline values: CDR1 KGHSH, CDR2 LQKENI. This CDR3 has 12 amino acids. Trimming removed 6 bases at V and 5 bases at J, with 8 bases between. This clone was counted a few times. The antigen is unknown. The isolated RNA, all of it, was reverse transcribed, so expressed TCRB transcripts were what got sequenced. Here immunoSEQ multiplex PCR was the method, and the copy in TCRdb shows in-frame clones only, minus some. The sample records around 170,000 clones, approximately 9% being singletons. The clonotype was recovered from a woman aged 18 to 35 in good health. Sequenced: central memory CD4+ T cells from blood. V and J are TRBV18 and TRBJ2-1, with D uncertain. CDR3 nucleotide sequence: TGTGCCAGCTCTTACCGGGACAATGAGCAGTTCTTC. Translated, it gives CASSYRDNEQFF. The entire variable domain, with the rest obtained from reference TRBV18 and TRBJ2-1, is as follows: NAGVMQNPRHLVRRRGQEARLRCSPMKGHSHVYWYRQLPEEGLKFMVYLQKENIIDESGMPKERFSAEFPKEGPSILRIQQVVRGDSAAYFCASSYRDNEQFFGPGTRLTVL.